The sequence of this T cell receptor (beta chain) was determined in a study of blood T cell repertoires in COVID-19. As for the study in general: From the United States, Italy and Spain came samples of acute and convalescent COVID-19. Sample material is recorded as cDNA or gDNA derived from T cells, B-cell-depleted T cells, or PBMCs.

Study processing details: Estimation of nucleated cell counts relied on the amplification of reference gene primers. The repertoire was sequenced with immunoSEQ multiplex PCR; TCRdb's copy has only in-frame clones and lacks some. The V and J calls and clone size were taken over from that table, and D and trimming were inferred from the DNA. The data contain fewer than 250,000 clones, 83% of them singletons. CDR3 length: 15 residues. Unmatched junction bases numbered 9, after V lost 4 bases and J lost 4 bases. The germline gives CDR1 SGHNT, CDR2 YENEEA. The chain employs TRBV11-3 and TRBJ1-1; 7 bases align to TRBD1. The clonotype comes from a human donor in a cohort sampled during active COVID-19. Sequencing used peripheral blood. The CDR3 sequence is CASSSRTGTGTEAFF. DNA for the CDR3: TGTGCCAGCAGCTCTAGGACAGGTACCGGCACTGAAGCTTTCTTT.